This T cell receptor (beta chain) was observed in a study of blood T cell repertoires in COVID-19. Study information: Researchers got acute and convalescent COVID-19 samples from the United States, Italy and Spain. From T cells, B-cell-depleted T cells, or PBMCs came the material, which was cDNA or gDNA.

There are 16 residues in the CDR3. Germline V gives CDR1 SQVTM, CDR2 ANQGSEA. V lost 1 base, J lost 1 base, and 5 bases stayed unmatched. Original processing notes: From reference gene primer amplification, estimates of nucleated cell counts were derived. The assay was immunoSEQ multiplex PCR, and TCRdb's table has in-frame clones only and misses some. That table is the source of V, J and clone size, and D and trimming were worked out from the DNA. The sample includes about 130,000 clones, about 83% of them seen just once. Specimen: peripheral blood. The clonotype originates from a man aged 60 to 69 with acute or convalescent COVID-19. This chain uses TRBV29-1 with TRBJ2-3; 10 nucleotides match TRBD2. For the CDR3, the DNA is TGCAGCGTTGAAGGGAGCGGGAGGGCCGGCACAGATACGCAGTATTTT. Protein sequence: CSVEGSGRAGTDTQYF.